Sequencing of this TCR beta chain was carried out in a study of cytomegalovirus exposure and HLA in healthy donors. Study-wide findings and caveats: A missense DCLRE1C variant was associated with V- and J-gene trimming of TCR beta chains in a later analysis, and an independent cohort replicated the association. There was a cluster of highly shared sequence variants that was likely a sequencing artifact.

Points on this clone: Its antigen is not known.

PCR involved 60 Vbeta and 13 Jbeta primers. Clones were read by immunoSEQ multiplex PCR, and TCRdb kept only the in-frame ones, dropping some. The table shows fewer than 200,000 clones, with roughly 84% occurring only once. The trim removed 1 base at V and 4 bases at J, leaving 1 base unmatched. The germline V gene encodes CDR1 SGHNT and CDR2 YYREEE (reference sequence). The CDR3 totals 13 residues. The TCR sequence derives from a male donor in good health and CMV-seronegative. Sequencing was performed on PBMCs. This chain links TRBV5-4 with TRBJ1-1; 7 nucleotides agree with TRBD1. CDR3 sequence: CASSLRQGTEAFF. As DNA, the CDR3 is TGTGCCAGCAGCTTGAGACAGGGCACTGAAGCTTTCTTT.